A selection of T cell receptor beta chains follows, all from one sample in a study of radiotherapy plus CTLA-4 blockade in lung cancer. The method was immunoSEQ multiplex PCR; TCRdb's version includes in-frame clones alone and lacks a portion of them. The data contain 25,000 to 40,000 clones, 70% of them singletons. This material consisted of peripheral blood, taken from a patient treated with radiotherapy plus ipilimumab. The receptors come from a human donor with non-small cell lung cancer who had stable disease on radiotherapy plus ipilimumab. CDR3s include the opening cysteine and the closing phenylalanine or tryptophan. The D gene is left open where the match is weak. Where a row states a size, it is once, few, many or the class of an expanded clone; other rows omit it.

D gene,V gene,clone size,J gene,CDR3 DNA,CDR3 protein
-,TRBV19,-,TRBJ2-7,TGTGCCAGTAGTATCAGGGAGGCGGTTAACGAGCAGTACTTC,CASSIREAVNEQYF
-,TRBV12-2,-,TRBJ2-1,TGTGCAAGTCGCGACTACAATGAGCAGTTCTTC,CASRDYNEQFF
-,TRBV7-9,-,TRBJ2-3,TGTGCCAGCAGCCTCGCCGGGACACCCGTCGATACGCAGTATTTT,CASSLAGTPVDTQYF
-,TRBV19,-,TRBJ1-4,TGTGCCAGTAGTATGGCGGGACCGCTAAATGAAAAACTGTTTTTT,CASSMAGPLNEKLFF
-,TRBV5-1,few,TRBJ1-2,TGCGCCAGCAGCTTGACGGGGCAAAGAAACTCGGGAGGCTACACCTTC,CASSLTGQRNSGGYTF
-,TRBV27,-,TRBJ1-5,TGTGCCAGCAGTTTATTCGGGGGCCTTAATCAGCCCCAGCATTTT,CASSLFGGLNQPQHF
-,TRBV7-8,-,TRBJ2-7,TGTGCCAGCATGCCCTGGGGGGTGAGCTCCTACGAGCAGTACTTC,CASMPWGVSSYEQYF
-,TRBV28,-,TRBJ1-1,TGTGCCAGCAGTCTCATCCGGGGGGGCACTGAAGCTTTCTTT,CASSLIRGGTEAFF
-,TRBV14,-,TRBJ1-1,TGTGCCAGCAGCCAGGCGGGGCTGAACACTGAAGCTTTCTTT,CASSQAGLNTEAFF
-,TRBV6-1,few,TRBJ2-5,TGTGCCAGCAGTGTCGAAATCAGGCAGACCCAGTACTTC,CASSVEIRQTQYF
TRBD2,TRBV5-1,few,TRBJ2-1,TGCGCCAGCAGCCTATCCGGGACTACCAATGAGCAGTTCTTC,CASSLSGTTNEQFF
TRBD2,TRBV6-6,-,TRBJ2-3,TGTGCCAGCAGTTCAGCGGGACCCACAGATACGCAGTATTTT,CASSSAGPTDTQYF
TRBD1,TRBV7-3,-,TRBJ2-3,TGTGCCAGCAGCTTAAAAGGGGGCGGTGGGACAGATACGCAGTATTTT,CASSLKGGGGTDTQYF
-,TRBV21-1,-,TRBJ2-7,TGTGCCAGCAGCAAAAAGGTCTCAACAGGGGGAGGCTCCTACGAGCAGTACTTC,CASSKKVSTGGGSYEQYF
-,TRBV5-1,-,TRBJ2-5,TGCGCCAGCAGCTTGGGGGCTAGCACCCTGTCCGAGACCCAGTACTTC,CASSLGASTLSETQYF
TRBD1,TRBV10-3,few,TRBJ1-1,TGTGCCATCAGGGACAGGGAAGGATCGACCACTGAAGCTTTCTTT,CAIRDREGSTTEAFF
-,TRBV7-6,-,TRBJ2-1,TGTGCCAGCAGCAGACAGGCGGTAGTTGATGAGCAGTTCTTC,CASSRQAVVDEQFF
-,TRBV7-8,-,TRBJ2-7,TGTGCCAGCAGCCCGATAGGGGGAGGAGTTCGCGAGCAGTACTTC,CASSPIGGGVREQYF
TRBD1,TRBV10-3,-,TRBJ2-7,TGTGCCATCAGCCCCCGGGACAGGGGTGGCGAGCAGTACTTC,CAISPRDRGGEQYF
TRBD2,TRBV4-2,-,TRBJ2-7,TGTGCCAGCAGCCAGTATGGGGGAGGGGACTACGAGCAGTACTTC,CASSQYGGGDYEQYF
TRBD2,TRBV28,-,TRBJ2-1,TGCATCGTTGTGGAGCTAGCGGGGGACAATGAGCAGTTCTTC,CIVVELAGDNEQFF
-,TRBV27,once,TRBJ1-6,TGTGCCAGCAGTTTATCGGGGGGGCAATATTCACCCCTCCACTTT,CASSLSGGQYSPLHF
TRBD2,TRBV2,few,TRBJ2-7,TGTGCCAGCGAGACTAGCGGGATTTCCTACGAGCAGTACTTC,CASETSGISYEQYF
TRBD2,TRBV4-1,-,TRBJ2-7,TGCGCCAGCAGCCAAGGGATAGGGAGGACTAGCGCCTGGTACGAGCAGTACTTC,CASSQGIGRTSAWYEQYF
TRBD1,TRBV7-8,-,TRBJ2-1,TGTGCCAGCAGCCCGACAGGGCGGAATGAGCAGTTCTTC,CASSPTGRNEQFF
-,TRBV28,-,TRBJ2-7,TGTGCCAGCAGCCCCCCCGGGACTCTCGAGCAGTACTTC,CASSPPGTLEQYF
-,TRBV28,-,TRBJ1-2,TGTGCCGCAGCATGGAGAACGGGTGGCTACACCTTC,CAAAWRTGGYTF
-,TRBV19,-,TRBJ2-7,TGTGCCAGTAGTATGACCGTGGGTGACGAGCAGTACTTC,CASSMTVGDEQYF
TRBD2,TRBV30,-,TRBJ2-7,TGTGCCTGGAAGCTAGCGGGAGTATCCGAGCAGTACTTC,CAWKLAGVSEQYF
TRBD1,TRBV19,medium-sized,TRBJ2-5,TGTGCCAGTAGTATAGAGGACAGGGGGCGAGAGACCCAGTACTTC,CASSIEDRGRETQYF
TRBD2,TRBV28,-,TRBJ2-1,TGTGCCAGCAGTTTAGGCTTGAGGGCTAGCGGGGCCCCTAATGAGCAGTTCTTC,CASSLGLRASGAPNEQFF
-,TRBV7-2,few,TRBJ2-3,TGTGCCAGCAGCTTAGGAAGAGATACGCAGTATTTT,CASSLGRDTQYF
TRBD2,TRBV28,-,TRBJ2-1,TGTGCCAGCATGCCGGGAGGGCCCTACAATGAGCAGTTCTTC,CASMPGGPYNEQFF
-,TRBV16,-,TRBJ1-1,TGTGCCAGCAGCCAATCGGCGGCGAACACTGAAGCTTTCTTT,CASSQSAANTEAFF
TRBD2,TRBV6-6,-,TRBJ2-1,TGTGCCAGCAGTGAGCGGGAATACAATGAGCAGTTCTTC,CASSEREYNEQFF
TRBD2,TRBV2,-,TRBJ2-1,TGTGCCAGCAGAAAAGCGGGGGATTACAATGAGCAGTTCTTC,CASRKAGDYNEQFF
-,TRBV7-9,-,TRBJ2-5,TGTGCCAGCAGCAACAGACAGGGAGGGTCCAAAGAGACCCAGTACTTC,CASSNRQGGSKETQYF
-,TRBV6-5,-,TRBJ1-1,TGTGCCAGCAGTCCCGTGGACTCTGAAGCTTTCTTT,CASSPVDSEAFF
TRBD1,TRBV27,-,TRBJ1-2,TGTGCCAGCAAGGCCAGGGGGCTCGATGGCTACACCTTC,CASKARGLDGYTF
-,TRBV10-3,-,TRBJ1-2,TGTGCCAACGAGTTCGGGGGCCTAAACTATGGCTACACCTTC,CANEFGGLNYGYTF
-,TRBV5-1,-,TRBJ2-3,TGCGCCAGCAGCATCGGGACTGGACGAGATACGCAGTATTTT,CASSIGTGRDTQYF
-,TRBV4-1,-,TRBJ2-7,TGCGCCAGCAGCCAAGATCCCCGACTAGCCTACGAGCAGTACTTC,CASSQDPRLAYEQYF
-,TRBV28,-,TRBJ2-5,TGTGCCAGCAGCCGCGCTAGGTCCGGGGGACAAGAGACCCAGTACTTC,CASSRARSGGQETQYF